These 6 T cell receptor beta chains came from one sample sequenced in a study of response to subunit inactivated influenza vaccine. TCRdb re-called the RT-PCR reads through MiXCR, storing one row per CDR3 protein. This table has roughly 460,000 distinct CDR3 sequences, 11% appearing once. Sequencing was performed on PBMCs from blood, taken roughly 6 weeks after vaccination. These receptor sequences come from a man aged 45-60 years who received an inactivated influenza vaccine.

The chain joins TRBV29-1 to TRBJ1-1, with 9 bases lining up with TRBD1. This CDR3 has 12 residues. CDR1 SQVTM and CDR2 ANQGSEA come from the germline V gene. V gave up 6 bases and J gave up 2 bases; unmatched junction bases: 1. CDR3 in amino acids: CSVDRGNTEAFF. The CDR3 nucleotides are TGCAGCGTGGACAGGGGTAACACTGAAGCTTTCTTT.

This clonotype has only a few counts. This sequence joins TRBV4-1 and TRBJ2-7; 11 bases align to TRBD1. Germline CDR1 is MGHRA and CDR2 is YSYEKL. J lost 3 bases, V lost 1 base, and 2 bases had no gene match. The CDR3 sequence is 15 residues long. CDR3 sequence: CASSQVDRGLYEQYF. CDR3 nucleotides: TGCGCCAGCAGCCAAGTGGACAGGGGGCTCTACGAGCAGTACTTC.

There are a few counts of this clonotype. The chain links TRBV6-1 to TRBJ2-7, with 9 bases identical to TRBD2. This CDR3 region has 14 residues. V was pared by 6 bases and J by 6 bases, with 9 bases of the junction left unmatched. Germline V gene sequence: CDR1 MNHNS, CDR2 SASEGT. This CDR3 is CASRSGTSFFEQYF. DNA of the CDR3: TGTGCCAGCAGATCCGGGACTAGCTTTTTCGAGCAGTACTTC.

This clonotype has more than one count but fewer than ten. V is TRBV6-2 or TRBV6-3 and J is TRBJ1-2; 9 nucleotides agree with TRBD1. CDR3 size: 15 residues. CDR1 and CDR2 from the germline V gene are MNHEY and SVGEGT. V trimming: 6 bases; J trimming: 0 bases; junction bases outside the gene matches: 5. The CDR3 DNA sequence: TGTGCCAGCAGGGGGACAGGGTCCGCTAACTATGGCTACACCTTC. Its protein product is CASRGTGSANYGYTF.

V gene TRBV5-1 combines with J gene TRBJ2-3; no clear D. Trimming shortened V by 4 bases and J by 3 bases, and 9 bases separated the two germline ends. CDR1 SGHRS and CDR2 YFSETQ come from the germline V gene. There are 13 residues in the CDR3. CDR3 nucleotides: TGCGCCAGCAGCCCTCCCTGGACAGATACGCAGTATTTT. This encodes CASSPPWTDTQYF.

This clonotype showed up many times. V gene TRBV6-1 combines with J gene TRBJ2-5, with 7 bases fitting TRBD1. Germline CDR1 and CDR2: MNHNS and SASEGT. The CDR3 contains 14 residues. V dropped 3 bases and J dropped 2; count of bases not matched to a gene: 3. CDR3 region: CASSDWDSQETQYF. The DNA for the CDR3 is TGTGCCAGCAGTGATTGGGACAGTCAAGAGACCCAGTACTTC.